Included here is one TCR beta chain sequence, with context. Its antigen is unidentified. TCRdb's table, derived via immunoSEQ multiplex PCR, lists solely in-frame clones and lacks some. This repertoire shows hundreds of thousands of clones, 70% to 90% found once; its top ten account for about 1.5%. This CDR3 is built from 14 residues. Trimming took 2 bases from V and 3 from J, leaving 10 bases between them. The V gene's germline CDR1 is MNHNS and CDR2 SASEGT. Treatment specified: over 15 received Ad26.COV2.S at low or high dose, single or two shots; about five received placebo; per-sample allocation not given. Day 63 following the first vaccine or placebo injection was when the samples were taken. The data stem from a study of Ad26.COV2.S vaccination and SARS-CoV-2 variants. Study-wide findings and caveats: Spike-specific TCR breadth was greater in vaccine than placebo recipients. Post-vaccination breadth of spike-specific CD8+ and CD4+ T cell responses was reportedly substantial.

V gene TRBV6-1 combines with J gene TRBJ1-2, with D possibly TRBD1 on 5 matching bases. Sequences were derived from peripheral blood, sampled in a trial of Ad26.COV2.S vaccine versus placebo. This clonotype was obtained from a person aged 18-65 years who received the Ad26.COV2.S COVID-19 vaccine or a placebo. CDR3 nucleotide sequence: TGTGCCAGCAGTGAACCCAGGGTTTACTATGGCTACACCTTC. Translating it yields CASSEPRVYYGYTF.